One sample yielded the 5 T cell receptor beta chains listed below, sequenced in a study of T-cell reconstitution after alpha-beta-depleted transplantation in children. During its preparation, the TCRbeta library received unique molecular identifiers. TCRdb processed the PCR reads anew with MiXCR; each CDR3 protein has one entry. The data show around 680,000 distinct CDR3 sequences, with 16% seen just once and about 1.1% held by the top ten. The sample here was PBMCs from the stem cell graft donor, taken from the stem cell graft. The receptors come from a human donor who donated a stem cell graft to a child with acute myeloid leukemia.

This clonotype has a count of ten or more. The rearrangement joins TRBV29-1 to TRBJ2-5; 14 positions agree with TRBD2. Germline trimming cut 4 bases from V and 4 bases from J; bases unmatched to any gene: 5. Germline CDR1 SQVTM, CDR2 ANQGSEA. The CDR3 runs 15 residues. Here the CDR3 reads CSVVTSGGAGETQYF. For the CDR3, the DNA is TGCAGCGTTGTGACTAGCGGGGGGGCGGGAGAGACCCAGTACTTC.

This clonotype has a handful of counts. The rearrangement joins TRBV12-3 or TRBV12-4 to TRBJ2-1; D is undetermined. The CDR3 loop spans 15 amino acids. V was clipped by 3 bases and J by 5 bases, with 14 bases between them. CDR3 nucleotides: TGTGCCAGCAGTTTCGCCCCAAGCCTTAACAATGAGCAGTTCTTC. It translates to CASSFAPSLNNEQFF.

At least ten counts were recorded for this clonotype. The CDR3 DNA follows: TGCAGTGCTCAGGGGAGACCGGGGGACCCCACAGATACGCAGTATTTT. Its protein is CSAQGRPGDPTDTQYF. This sequence joins TRBV20-1 and TRBJ2-3; perhaps D is TRBD1 or TRBD2 (6 bases each). Germline-derived CDR1 and CDR2 are DFQATT and SNEGSKA (reference sequence). The CDR3 runs to 16 residues. Trimming removed 5 bases from V and 2 bases from J, with 20 bases in between.

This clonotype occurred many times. The CDR3 sequence is CSVVMNTEAFF. The CDR3 region has the DNA TGCAGCGTTGTCATGAACACTGAAGCTTTCTTT. V gene TRBV29-1 combines with J gene TRBJ1-1; D not certain. CDR1 is SQVTM and CDR2 is ANQGSEA in the germline V gene. This CDR3 spans 11 amino acids. Trimming cost V 4 bases and J 0 bases, with 3 bases left between them.

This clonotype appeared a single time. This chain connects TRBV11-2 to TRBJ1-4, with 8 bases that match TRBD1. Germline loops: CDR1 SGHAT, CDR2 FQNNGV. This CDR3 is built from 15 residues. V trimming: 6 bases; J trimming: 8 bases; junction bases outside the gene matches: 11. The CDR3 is CASRTTGGGREKLFF. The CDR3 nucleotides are TGTGCCAGCAGGACCACAGGGGGAGGGCGGGAAAAACTGTTTTTT.